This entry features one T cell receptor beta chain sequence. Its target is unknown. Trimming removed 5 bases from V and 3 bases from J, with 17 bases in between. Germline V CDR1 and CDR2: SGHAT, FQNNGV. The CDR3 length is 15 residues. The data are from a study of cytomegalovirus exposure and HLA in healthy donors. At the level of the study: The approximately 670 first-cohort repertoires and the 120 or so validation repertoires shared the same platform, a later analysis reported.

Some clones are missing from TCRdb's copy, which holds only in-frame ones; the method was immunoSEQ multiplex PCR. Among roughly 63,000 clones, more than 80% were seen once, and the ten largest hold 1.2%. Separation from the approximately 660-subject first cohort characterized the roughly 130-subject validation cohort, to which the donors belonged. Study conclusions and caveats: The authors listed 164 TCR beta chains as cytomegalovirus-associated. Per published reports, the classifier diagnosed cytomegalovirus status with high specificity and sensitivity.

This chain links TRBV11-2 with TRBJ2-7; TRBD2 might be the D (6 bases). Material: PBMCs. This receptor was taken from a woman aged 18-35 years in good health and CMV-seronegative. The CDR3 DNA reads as TGTGCCAGCAGCCCTAACGCGCTGGGGGGCTACGAGCAGTACTTC. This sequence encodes CASSPNALGGYEQYF.